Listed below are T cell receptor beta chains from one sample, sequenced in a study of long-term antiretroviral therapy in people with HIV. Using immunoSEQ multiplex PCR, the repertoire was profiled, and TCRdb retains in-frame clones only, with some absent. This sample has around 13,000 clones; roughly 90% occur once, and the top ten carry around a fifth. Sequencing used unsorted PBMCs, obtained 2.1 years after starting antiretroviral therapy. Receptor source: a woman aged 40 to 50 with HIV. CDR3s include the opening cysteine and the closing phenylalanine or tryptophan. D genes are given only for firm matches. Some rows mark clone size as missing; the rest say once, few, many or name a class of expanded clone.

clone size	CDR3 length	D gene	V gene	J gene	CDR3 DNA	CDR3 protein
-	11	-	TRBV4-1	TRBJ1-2	TGCGCCAGCAGCCAAGGTCTTGGCTACACCTTC	CASSQGLGYTF
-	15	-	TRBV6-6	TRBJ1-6	TGTGCCAGCAGTTACGAAGGGGGCTATAATTCACCCCTCCACTTT	CASSYEGGYNSPLHF
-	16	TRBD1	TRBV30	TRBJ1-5	TGTGCCTGGTCCCTCCCACCACAGGGGTTTAATCAGCCCCAGCATTTT	CAWSLPPQGFNQPQHF
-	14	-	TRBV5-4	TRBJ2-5	TGTGCCAGCAGCTTGGGGGGGAGGCGGGAGACCCAGTACTTC	CASSLGGRRETQYF
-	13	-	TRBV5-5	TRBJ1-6	TGTGCCAGCAGCCCTCGTCGGGATTCACCCCTCCACTTT	CASSPRRDSPLHF
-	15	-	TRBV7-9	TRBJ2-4	TGTGCCAGCAGCTTATCCTTGGGGCAGAAAAACATTCAGTACTTC	CASSLSLGQKNIQYF
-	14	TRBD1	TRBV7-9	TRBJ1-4	TGTGCCAGCAGCCTCCAGGGGGCCCGAGAAAAACTGTTTTTT	CASSLQGAREKLFF
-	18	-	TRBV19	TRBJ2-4	TGTGCCAGTAGTATAGATCCCCCAGGGACCTTAGCCAAAAACATTCAGTACTTC	CASSIDPPGTLAKNIQYF
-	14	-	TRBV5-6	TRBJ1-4	TGTGCCAGCAGCTTGGCCGGGTTTAACGGAAAACTGTTTTTT	CASSLAGFNGKLFF
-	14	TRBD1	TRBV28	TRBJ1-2	TGTGCCAGCAGTTTGGAACAGGGGGCCTATGGCTACACCTTC	CASSLEQGAYGYTF
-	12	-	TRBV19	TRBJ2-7	TGTGCCAGTAGTATTATGGGGAACGAGCAGTACTTC	CASSIMGNEQYF
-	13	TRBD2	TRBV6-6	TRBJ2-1	TGTGCCAGCAGTTACTCACTAGCGACTGAGCAGTTCTTC	CASSYSLATEQFF
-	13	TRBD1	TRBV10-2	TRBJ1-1	TGCGCCAGCGGCAGGGGGGGGAACACTGAAGCTTTCTTT	CASGRGGNTEAFF
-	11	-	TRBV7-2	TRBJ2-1	TGTGCCAGCAGCTTAGGGGGGGAGCAGTTCTTC	CASSLGGEQFF
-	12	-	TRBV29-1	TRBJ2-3	TGCAGCGTTGACAGGAACACAGATACGCAGTATTTT	CSVDRNTDTQYF
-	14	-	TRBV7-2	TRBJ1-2	TGTGCCAGCAGCTTAGAAGGTTGGGTTGGTGGCTACACCTTC	CASSLEGWVGGYTF
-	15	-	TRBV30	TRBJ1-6	TGTGCCTGGAGTGTTGGGGTTAGTAATAATTCACCCCTCCACTTT	CAWSVGVSNNSPLHF
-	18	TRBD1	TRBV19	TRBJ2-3	TGTGCCAGTAGTGAATCGACAGGGGGCGCTTCTAGCACAGATACGCAGTATTTT	CASSESTGGASSTDTQYF
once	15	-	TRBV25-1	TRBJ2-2	TGTGCCAGCACCGATCAAGACAGATACACCGGGGAGCTGTTTTTT	CASTDQDRYTGELFF
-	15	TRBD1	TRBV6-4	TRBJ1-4	TGTGCCAGCAACTTTCCGGGACAGGGAGCTGAAAAACTGTTTTTT	CASNFPGQGAEKLFF
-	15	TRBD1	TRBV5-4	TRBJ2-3	TGTGCCAGCAGCCAGGACAGGGGAAGCACAGATACGCAGTATTTT	CASSQDRGSTDTQYF
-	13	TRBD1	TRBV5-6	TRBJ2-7	TGTGCCAGCAGCCGTGGACAGGCCGACGAGCAGTACTTC	CASSRGQADEQYF
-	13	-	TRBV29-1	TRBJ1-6	TGCAGCGTTGCCCTAGGGGTTGACTCACCCCTCCACTTT	CSVALGVDSPLHF
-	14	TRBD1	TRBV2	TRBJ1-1	TGTGCCAGCAGAGCACAGGGGGCCGGCACTGAAGCTTTCTTT	CASRAQGAGTEAFF
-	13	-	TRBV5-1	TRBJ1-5	TGCGCCAGCAGCCGGGACAGCAATCAGCCCCAGCATTTT	CASSRDSNQPQHF
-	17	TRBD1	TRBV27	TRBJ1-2	TGTGCCAGCAGTTTATCGGGGACAGGCTTGCCGCGGTTTGGCTACACCTTC	CASSLSGTGLPRFGYTF
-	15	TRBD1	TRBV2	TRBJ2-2	TGTGCCAGCAGTGAATTGCAGGGGGCAAACGGGGAGCTGTTTTTT	CASSELQGANGELFF
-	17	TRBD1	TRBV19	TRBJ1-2	TGTGCCAGTAGTATAGTCGGGACAGGGGCCGATCGGGACGGCTACACCTTC	CASSIVGTGADRDGYTF
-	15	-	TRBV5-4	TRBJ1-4	TGTGCCAGCAGCTTGAATTTGGCAACTAATGAAAAACTGTTTTTT	CASSLNLATNEKLFF
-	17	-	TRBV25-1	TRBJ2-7	TGTGCCAGCAGTGAAAGGGTCCTAGTGGGTTTATCCTACGAGCAGTACTTC	CASSERVLVGLSYEQYF
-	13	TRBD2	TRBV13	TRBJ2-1	TGTGCCAGCAGCTCGACTAGCGGGGGCCAGCAGTTCTTC	CASSSTSGGQQFF
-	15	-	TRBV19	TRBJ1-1	TGTGCCAGTAGACCCCATCTGGGGGGAAGCACTGAAGCTTTCTTT	CASRPHLGGSTEAFF
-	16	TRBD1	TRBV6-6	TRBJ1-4	TGTGCCAGCAGTTACCCCGACAGGGGATGGGATGAAAAACTGTTTTTT	CASSYPDRGWDEKLFF
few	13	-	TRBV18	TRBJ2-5	TGTGCCAGCTCACCACCGGCCCAAGAGACCCAGTACTTC	CASSPPAQETQYF
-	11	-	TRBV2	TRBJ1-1	TGTGCCAGCAGTGAAATAGGGAAAGCTTTCTTT	CASSEIGKAFF
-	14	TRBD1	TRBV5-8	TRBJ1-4	TGTGCCAGCAACTCGGACAGGCCTAATGAAAAACTGTTTTTT	CASNSDRPNEKLFF
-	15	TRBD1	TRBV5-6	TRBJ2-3	TGTGCCAGCAGCTTCCGGGACAGGGACACAGATACGCAGTATTTT	CASSFRDRDTDTQYF
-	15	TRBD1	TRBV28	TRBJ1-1	TGTGCCAGCAGTACTACCGGACAGGGGAGGACTGAAGCTTTCTTT	CASSTTGQGRTEAFF
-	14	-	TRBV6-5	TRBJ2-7	TGTGCCAGCAGTTACCAGGGAACCCCCTACGAGCAGTACTTC	CASSYQGTPYEQYF
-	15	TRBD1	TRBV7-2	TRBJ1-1	TGTGCCAGCAGCCCCCGGACAGGGGGCGTTACTGAAGCTTTCTTT	CASSPRTGGVTEAFF
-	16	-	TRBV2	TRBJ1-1	TGTGCCACCACCCCGGGGAGGGGGTTAGGGAACACTGAAGCTTTCTTT	CATTPGRGLGNTEAFF
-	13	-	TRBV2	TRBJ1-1	TGTGCCAGCAGTGACGCAGGGAACACTGAAGCTTTCTTT	CASSDAGNTEAFF
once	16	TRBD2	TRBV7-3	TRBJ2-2	TGTGCCAGCAGCTCGAGCGGGACTATGAACACCGGGGAGCTGTTTTTT	CASSSSGTMNTGELFF
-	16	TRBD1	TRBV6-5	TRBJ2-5	TGTGCCGGCAGTTACCTTAGGACAGGGGGGGGAGAGACCCAGTACTTC	CAGSYLRTGGGETQYF
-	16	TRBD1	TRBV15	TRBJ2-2	TGTGCCACCAGCAGCGACTGGACAGGGGGCCACGGGGAGCTGTTTTTT	CATSSDWTGGHGELFF
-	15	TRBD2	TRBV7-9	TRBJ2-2	TGTGCCAGCAGCTCCCCGGGGGGTCGGACCGGGGGGCTGTTTTTT	CASSSPGGRTGGLFF
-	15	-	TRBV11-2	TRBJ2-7	TGTGCCAGCAGCCGGGACGGCGGCGCAGGCTACGAGCAGTACTTC	CASSRDGGAGYEQYF
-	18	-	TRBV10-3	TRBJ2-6	TGTGCCATCAGTGAGTCCCCAGGCCGGAGCTCTGGGGCCAACGTCCTGACTTTC	CAISESPGRSSGANVLTF
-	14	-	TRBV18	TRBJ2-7	TGTGCCAGCTCACCCAACAGAGTGGCCTACGAGCAGTACTTC	CASSPNRVAYEQYF
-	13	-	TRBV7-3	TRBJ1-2	TGTGCCAGCAGCTTAGACGGGACCACTGGCTACACCTTC	CASSLDGTTGYTF
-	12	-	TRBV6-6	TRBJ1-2	TGTGCCAGCACAAACACTAACTATGGCTACACCTTC	CASTNTNYGYTF
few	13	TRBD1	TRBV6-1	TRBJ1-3	TGTGCCATCGATGGGACAGCTGGAAACACCATATATTTT	CAIDGTAGNTIYF
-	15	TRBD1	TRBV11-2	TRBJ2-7	TGTGCCAGCAGCTCCCCTCGGACAGGGCGGTACGAGCAGTACTTC	CASSSPRTGRYEQYF
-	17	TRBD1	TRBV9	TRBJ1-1	TGTGCCAGCAGCGTCACAGGGGGGCTATGGATGAACACTGAAGCTTTCTTT	CASSVTGGLWMNTEAFF
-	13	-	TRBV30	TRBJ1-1	TGTGCCCTAGGGGGGGGAGAAAACACTGAAGCTTTCTTT	CALGGGENTEAFF
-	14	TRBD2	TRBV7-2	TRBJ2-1	TGTGCCAGCAGCCCCGGACTAGCGGGCAATGAGCAGTTCTTC	CASSPGLAGNEQFF
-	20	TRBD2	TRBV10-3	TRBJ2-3	TGTGCCATCAGACCGGGACAAGGGGCGACTAGCGGGGATACTTCAGATACGCAGTATTTT	CAIRPGQGATSGDTSDTQYF